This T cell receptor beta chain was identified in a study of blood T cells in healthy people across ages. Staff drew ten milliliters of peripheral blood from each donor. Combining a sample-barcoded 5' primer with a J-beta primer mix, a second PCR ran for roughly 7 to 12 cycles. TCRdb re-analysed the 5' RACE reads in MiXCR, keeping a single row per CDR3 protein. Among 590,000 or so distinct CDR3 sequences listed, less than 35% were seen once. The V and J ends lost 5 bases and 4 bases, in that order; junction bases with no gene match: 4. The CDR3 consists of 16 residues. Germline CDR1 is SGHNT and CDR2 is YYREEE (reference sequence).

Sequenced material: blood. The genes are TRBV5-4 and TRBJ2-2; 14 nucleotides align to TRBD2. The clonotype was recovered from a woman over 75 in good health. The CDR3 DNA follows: TGTGCCAGCAGGTCCGGGACTAGCGGGGGCACCGGGGAGCTGTTTTTT. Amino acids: CASRSGTSGGTGELFF.